This TCR beta chain was identified in a study of cytomegalovirus exposure and HLA in healthy donors. Study-wide background: Earlier results showed roughly 120 million unique TCR beta sequences derived from some 190 million T cells. Notes on the study in general: In a later analysis, V- and J-gene trimming of beta chains associated with a DCLRE1C missense variant, replicated independently. In a later analysis, HLA-associated TCR beta chains were more clonally expanded than equally common others.

Germline V CDR1 and CDR2: KGHSH, LQKENI. J was trimmed by 4 bases and V by 3 bases; bases with no gene match: 8. This CDR3 is 15 amino acids long. Use of 60 Vbeta and 13 Jbeta primers characterized the PCR. Some clones are missing from TCRdb's copy, which holds only in-frame ones; the method was immunoSEQ multiplex PCR. The data contain about 150,000 clones, approximately 77% of them singletons. This clone was counted between two and nine times. Its antigen remains unidentified. The TCR comes from a man aged 18 to 35 in good health and CMV-seronegative. The chain employs TRBV18 and TRBJ2-7; 8 bases fit TRBD2. Sequenced input: PBMCs. For the CDR3, the DNA is TGTGCCAGCTCACCCCAGCGGGAGTCCTGGTACGAGCAGTACTTC. This codes for CASSPQRESWYEQYF.